This entry lists 29 T cell receptor beta chains sequenced from one sample in a study of identical twins. From the 5' RACE reads, TCRdb called clonotypes with MiXCR, one entry per CDR3 protein. The profile shows about 240,000 distinct CDR3 sequences, more than 9% of them singletons. The sequencing input was memory T cells sorted from blood. These receptor sequences come from a man in his fifties in good health.

This clonotype turned up a few times. The rearrangement uses TRBV4-3 and TRBJ1-2; possible D gene TRBD1, 5 bases. The CDR3 contains 15 residues. Trimming left V 1 base short and J 4 bases short, with 13 bases between. Germline loops: CDR1 LGHNA, CDR2 YSLEER. As DNA, the CDR3 is TGCGCCAGCAGCCAAGTAATCGAGGGGCTCTATGGCTACACCTTC. Amino acid sequence: CASSQVIEGLYGYTF.

This clonotype was counted a few times. This chain uses TRBV10-2 with TRBJ2-1; TRBD2 is a possible D gene (7 bases). This CDR3 is built from 14 residues. Germline lookup yields CDR1 WSHSY and CDR2 SAAADI. V was shortened by 8 bases and J by 7 bases, with 18 bases between the two germline ends. The DNA for the CDR3 is TGCGCCAGCGTAAGAGGGGGAGGGTGGAATGAGCAGTTCTTC. This codes for CASVRGGGWNEQFF.

This chain links TRBV5-4 with TRBJ2-2; D gene uncertain. This CDR3 has 15 amino acids. Germline V CDR1 and CDR2: SGHNT, YYREEE (reference sequence). Trimming took 4 bases from V and 7 from J, leaving 17 bases between them. The CDR3 DNA is TGTGCCAGCAGCGGCAATCTTGGTGGTGACGGGGAGCTGTTTTTT. Amino acid sequence: CASSGNLGGDGELFF.

This clonotype was detected many times. V and J are TRBV21-1 and TRBJ1-4; TRBD1 is taken as the D call from the table, unchecked against the DNA. TRBV21-1 is annotated as a pseudogene. CDR3 length equals 14 residues. CDR3 DNA sequence: TGTGCCAGCAGCAGCCGGGACAGGGGAGTAAAACTGTTTTTT. Amino acid sequence: CASSSRDRGVKLFF.

In its sample, this clonotype was seen a few times. The J gene is TRBJ2-5, the V gene TRBV7-9; no firm D call. The CDR3 consists of 12 residues. Looked up from germline, CDR1 is SEHNR and CDR2 is FQNEAQ (reference sequence). The V gene lost 4 bases and the J gene lost 5 bases, with 8 bases spanning the gap. This chain's CDR3 is CASSSVSETQYF. In DNA form, the CDR3 reads TGTGCCAGCAGCTCAGTTAGTGAGACCCAGTACTTC.

This clonotype was found many times. The chain has TRBV20-1 and TRBJ2-5; 12 bases are a match to TRBD2. Germline V lookup: CDR1 DFQATT, CDR2 SNEGSKA (reference sequence). V lost 0 bases, J lost 2 bases, and 4 bases stayed unmatched. The CDR3 consists of 16 residues. CDR3 coding DNA: TGCAGTGCTAGAGATGGAGGACTAGCGGGGCAAGAGACCCAGTACTTC. It specifies CSARDGGLAGQETQYF.

This clonotype appeared many times. The rearrangement links TRBV10-3 to TRBJ1-1; no firm D call. There are 14 residues in the CDR3. V lost 5 bases, J lost 0 bases, and 10 bases lay in between. Germline CDR1 and CDR2: ENHRY and SYGVKD. DNA of the CDR3: TGTGCCATCAGTCTGGACGGTCTGAACACTGAAGCTTTCTTT. Its protein product is CAISLDGLNTEAFF.

This clonotype was seen ten or more times. This chain uses TRBV29-1 with TRBJ2-5; D is uncertain. CDR1 is SQVTM and CDR2 is ANQGSEA in the germline V gene. The germline V and J ends were trimmed by 0 bases and 3 bases, with 11 bases remaining between them. This CDR3 is built from 14 residues. CDR3 sequence: CSVEDLVVEETQYF. CDR3 in DNA: TGCAGCGTTGAAGATCTCGTAGTCGAAGAGACCCAGTACTTC.

This clonotype was counted a single time. This clone may be a read error of a much larger clone one base away. This sequence joins TRBV5-5 and TRBJ2-1, with D perhaps TRBD2 (5 bases). This CDR3 comprises 11 residues. Between the trimmed V and J ends, which lost 5 bases and 11 bases, there was a span of 11 bases. Germline V lookup: CDR1 SGHKS, CDR2 YYEKEE (reference sequence). The CDR3, as DNA: TGTGCCAGCAGACTCGGACTCAAGCAGTTCTTC. Translation: CASRLGLKQFF.

This clonotype occurred many times. This CDR3 is CASSSSPGGTEAFF. The CDR3 bases are TGTGCCAGCAGTTCATCGCCAGGGGGAACTGAAGCTTTCTTT. The chain is built from TRBV27 and TRBJ1-1, with TRBD1 identical over 7 bases. From germline, CDR1 is MNHEY and CDR2 SMNVEV (reference sequence). The V gene end was trimmed by 4 bases and the J gene end by 5 bases; junction bases not matched to a gene: 7. This CDR3 contains 14 residues.

The DNA for the CDR3 is TGCAGTGCCGCACAGGGGGGGTACGGCACTGAAGCTTTCTTT. Translated: CSAAQGGYGTEAFF. The chain uses TRBV20-1 and TRBJ1-1; 8 bases line up with TRBD1. Germline V gene lookup returns CDR1 DFQATT and CDR2 SNEGSKA (reference sequence). The V segment lost 6 bases and the J segment 4 bases; nucleotides outside the gene matches: 10. The CDR3 has 14 amino acids.

In its sample, this clonotype was seen many times. The V gene is TRBV27, the J gene TRBJ2-3, with 12 bases fitting TRBD2. The CDR3 runs to 17 residues. Germline lookup yields CDR1 MNHEY and CDR2 SMNVEV (reference sequence). J was trimmed by 4 bases and V by 7 bases; bases with no gene match: 12. The CDR3, as DNA: TGTGCCAGCAACCGCGAGGGGGCTAGCGGGAGGGCAGATACGCAGTATTTT. Amino acid sequence: CASNREGASGRADTQYF.

In its sample, this clonotype was seen a few times. The chain carries TRBV7-6 and TRBJ2-5; D tentatively fits TRBD1 or TRBD2 (5 bases each). This CDR3 comprises 15 residues. Germline-derived CDR1 and CDR2 are SGHVS and FNYEAQ. Trimming took off 1 base at V and 4 bases at J, with 13 bases between the two ends. CDR3 nucleotides: TGTGCCAGCAGCTTAGTAGGTGGGGGTGGAGAGACCCAGTACTTC. Its translation: CASSLVGGGGETQYF.

This clonotype has ten or more counts. The CDR3 nucleotides read TGCGCCAGCAGTGAGTCGGGGGCGGTCGAGAACACCGGGGAGCTGTTTTTT. As protein: CASSESGAVENTGELFF. This chain links TRBV10-1 with TRBJ2-2; a possible D gene is TRBD1 (6 bases). V lost 0 bases to trimming and J lost 1 base, with 12 bases between them. The CDR3 loop spans 17 amino acids. Germline lookup yields CDR1 WNHNN and CDR2 SYGVQD (reference sequence).

The gene calls are TRBV20-1 and TRBJ1-1; 8 bases are shared with TRBD1. The germline V gene has CDR1 DFQATT and CDR2 SNEGSKA (reference sequence). After removal of 2 bases from V and 1 base from J, the junction contained 6 bases not matched to a gene. This CDR3 comprises 15 residues. The CDR3: CSARPRGQANTEAFF. In nucleotides, the CDR3 is TGCAGTGCTAGACCGCGGGGACAGGCGAACACTGAAGCTTTCTTT.

This rearrangement joins TRBV2 to TRBJ2-1; 8 bases are a match to TRBD2. The ends lost 3 bases at V and 7 bases at J; junction bases unmatched: 11. This CDR3 is 16 amino acids long. Germline V CDR1 and CDR2: SNHLY, FYNNEI. CDR3 protein: CASSDSGRAGKNEQFF. In DNA form, the CDR3 reads TGTGCCAGCAGTGATTCCGGGAGGGCCGGGAAAAATGAGCAGTTCTTC.

The chain has TRBV7-2 and TRBJ2-1, with a tentative D call TRBD1 (6 bases). Germline V gives CDR1 SGHTA, CDR2 FQGNSA. There are 12 residues in the CDR3. Trimming stripped 5 bases from V and 13 bases from J, with 15 bases between. The CDR3 sequence is CASSRDTGSQFF. The CDR3 DNA follows: TGTGCCAGCAGCCGAGACACAGGGAGCCAGTTCTTC.

The J gene is TRBJ2-7, the V gene TRBV29-1, with 14 bases fitting TRBD2. Germline V CDR1 and CDR2: SQVTM, ANQGSEA. The V and J ends lost 4 bases and 3 bases, in that order; junction bases with no gene match: 5. The CDR3 covers 15 residues. The CDR3 spells CSVGIGTSGGYEQYF. The CDR3 bases are TGCAGCGTTGGTATCGGGACTAGCGGGGGCTACGAGCAGTACTTC.

The gene calls are TRBV15 and TRBJ1-5, with D possibly matching TRBD1 (6 bases). The V end was cut by 1 base, the J end by 7 bases, with 11 bases between. The length of the CDR3 is 14 residues. Per germline, CDR1 LNHNV and CDR2 YYDKDF (reference sequence). The CDR3 protein is CATSRAGATQPQHF. In DNA form, the CDR3 reads TGTGCCACCAGCAGAGCAGGGGCCACCCAGCCCCAGCATTTT.

This clonotype was picked up many times. This chain joins TRBV7-2 and TRBJ1-1; 8 positions match TRBD1. CDR1 SGHTA and CDR2 FQGNSA come from the germline V gene. CDR3 length: 14 amino acids. The V and J ends lost 5 bases and 4 bases, in that order; junction bases with no gene match: 6. CDR3 in amino acids: CASSSRGLSTEAFF. CDR3 nucleotide sequence: TGTGCCAGCAGCAGCAGGGGGCTTAGCACTGAAGCTTTCTTT. Variable domain in full (rest from reference TRBV7-2 and TRBJ1-1): GAGVSQSPSNKVTEKGKDVELRCDPISGHTALYWYRQSLGQGLEFLIYFQGNSAPDKSGLPSDRFSAERTGGSVSTLTIQRTQQEDSAVYLCASSSRGLSTEAFFGQGTRLTVV.

The sample holds many counts of this clonotype. This chain connects TRBV20-1 to TRBJ2-3; tentatively, D is TRBD2 (6 bases). Germline values: CDR1 DFQATT, CDR2 SNEGSKA (reference sequence). CDR3 length: 15 residues. Trimming took off 6 bases at V and 5 bases at J, with 21 bases between the two ends. For the CDR3, the DNA is TGCAGTGCCTTTTCTAGCGCCGGTAGACGAGATACGCAGTATTTT. Translating it yields CSAFSSAGRRDTQYF.

This clonotype occurred a few times. The genes are TRBV20-1 and TRBJ2-1; the D gene is possibly TRBD2 (6 bases). In germline, CDR1 is DFQATT, CDR2 SNEGSKA (reference sequence). This CDR3 has 14 amino acids. Trimming stripped 6 bases from V and 9 bases from J, with 21 bases between. CDR3 sequence (DNA): TGCAGTGCCGCCCGAGGGACTGTCATTTCTGAGCAGTTCTTC. Amino acids: CSAARGTVISEQFF.

This clonotype was seen at least ten times. Here the CDR3 DNA reads TGTGCCGCCGGGGGAAGGGGGACTGAAGCTTTCTTT. It specifies CAAGGRGTEAFF. This chain joins TRBV3-1 and TRBJ1-1, with D perhaps TRBD1 (6 bases). Trimming shortened V by 11 bases and J by 5 bases, and 15 bases separated the two germline ends. This CDR3 comprises 12 residues. Germline CDR1 reads LGHDT; CDR2 reads YNNKEL (reference sequence).

The gene calls are TRBV10-3 and TRBJ2-3; possible D gene TRBD2, 5 bases. CDR1 and CDR2 (germline): ENHRY, SYGVKD. Trimming shortened V by 6 bases and J by 6 bases, and 10 bases separated the two germline ends. This CDR3 comprises 12 residues. In nucleotides, the CDR3 is TGTGCCATCAGCCCGACTAAGGATACGCAGTATTTT. Protein sequence: CAISPTKDTQYF.

This clonotype was observed a few times. The rearrangement joins TRBV7-7 to TRBJ2-5, with D tentatively TRBD1 or TRBD2 (5 bases each). The germline CDR1 and CDR2 sequences are SSHAT and FNYEAQ (reference sequence). V lost 5 bases to trimming and J lost 1 base, with 8 bases between them. This CDR3 spans 13 amino acids. CDR3 sequence (DNA): TGTGCCAGCAGCCGGGGCTTCCAAGAGACCCAGTACTTC. It specifies CASSRGFQETQYF.

This clonotype was seen ten or more times. The chain joins TRBV7-9 to TRBJ2-3; TRBD2 might be the D (7 bases). Germline V gives CDR1 SEHNR, CDR2 FQNEAQ (reference sequence). Trimming removed 3 bases at V and 5 bases at J, with 15 bases between. There are 15 residues in the CDR3. The DNA of the CDR3 is TGTGCCAGCAGCTTGAGAGCGGGGACACGAGATACGCAGTATTTT. The encoded protein is CASSLRAGTRDTQYF.

This clonotype showed up many times. This chain uses TRBV7-9 with TRBJ2-5; possibly TRBD1 or TRBD2 for D (5 bases each). Trimming removed 3 bases from V and 0 bases from J, with 8 bases in between. This CDR3 region has 14 residues. From germline, CDR1 is SEHNR and CDR2 FQNEAQ (reference sequence). The DNA for the CDR3 is TGTGCCAGCAGCTTTGGGGGATACCAAGAGACCCAGTACTTC. This encodes CASSFGGYQETQYF.

The J gene is TRBJ1-2, the V gene TRBV20-1; unclear D gene. Between the trimmed V and J ends, which lost 0 bases and 3 bases, there was a span of 11 bases. The V gene's germline CDR1 is DFQATT and CDR2 SNEGSKA (reference sequence). CDR3 length: 14 residues. The CDR3 loop is CSARDLAGDYGYTF. DNA of the CDR3: TGCAGTGCTAGAGATCTGGCCGGAGACTATGGCTACACCTTC.

This clonotype was counted between two and nine times. The gene calls are TRBV20-1 and TRBJ2-1; TRBD2 matches at 8 bases. Trimming removed 3 bases from V and 10 bases from J; junction bases left unmatched: 11. Per the germline V gene, CDR1 is DFQATT and CDR2 is SNEGSKA (reference sequence). CDR3 length: 14 residues. In DNA, the CDR3 is TGCAGTGCTAGTAGGCTAGCGGGCCCGGGGGAGCAGTTCTTC. Translated, it gives CSASRLAGPGEQFF.